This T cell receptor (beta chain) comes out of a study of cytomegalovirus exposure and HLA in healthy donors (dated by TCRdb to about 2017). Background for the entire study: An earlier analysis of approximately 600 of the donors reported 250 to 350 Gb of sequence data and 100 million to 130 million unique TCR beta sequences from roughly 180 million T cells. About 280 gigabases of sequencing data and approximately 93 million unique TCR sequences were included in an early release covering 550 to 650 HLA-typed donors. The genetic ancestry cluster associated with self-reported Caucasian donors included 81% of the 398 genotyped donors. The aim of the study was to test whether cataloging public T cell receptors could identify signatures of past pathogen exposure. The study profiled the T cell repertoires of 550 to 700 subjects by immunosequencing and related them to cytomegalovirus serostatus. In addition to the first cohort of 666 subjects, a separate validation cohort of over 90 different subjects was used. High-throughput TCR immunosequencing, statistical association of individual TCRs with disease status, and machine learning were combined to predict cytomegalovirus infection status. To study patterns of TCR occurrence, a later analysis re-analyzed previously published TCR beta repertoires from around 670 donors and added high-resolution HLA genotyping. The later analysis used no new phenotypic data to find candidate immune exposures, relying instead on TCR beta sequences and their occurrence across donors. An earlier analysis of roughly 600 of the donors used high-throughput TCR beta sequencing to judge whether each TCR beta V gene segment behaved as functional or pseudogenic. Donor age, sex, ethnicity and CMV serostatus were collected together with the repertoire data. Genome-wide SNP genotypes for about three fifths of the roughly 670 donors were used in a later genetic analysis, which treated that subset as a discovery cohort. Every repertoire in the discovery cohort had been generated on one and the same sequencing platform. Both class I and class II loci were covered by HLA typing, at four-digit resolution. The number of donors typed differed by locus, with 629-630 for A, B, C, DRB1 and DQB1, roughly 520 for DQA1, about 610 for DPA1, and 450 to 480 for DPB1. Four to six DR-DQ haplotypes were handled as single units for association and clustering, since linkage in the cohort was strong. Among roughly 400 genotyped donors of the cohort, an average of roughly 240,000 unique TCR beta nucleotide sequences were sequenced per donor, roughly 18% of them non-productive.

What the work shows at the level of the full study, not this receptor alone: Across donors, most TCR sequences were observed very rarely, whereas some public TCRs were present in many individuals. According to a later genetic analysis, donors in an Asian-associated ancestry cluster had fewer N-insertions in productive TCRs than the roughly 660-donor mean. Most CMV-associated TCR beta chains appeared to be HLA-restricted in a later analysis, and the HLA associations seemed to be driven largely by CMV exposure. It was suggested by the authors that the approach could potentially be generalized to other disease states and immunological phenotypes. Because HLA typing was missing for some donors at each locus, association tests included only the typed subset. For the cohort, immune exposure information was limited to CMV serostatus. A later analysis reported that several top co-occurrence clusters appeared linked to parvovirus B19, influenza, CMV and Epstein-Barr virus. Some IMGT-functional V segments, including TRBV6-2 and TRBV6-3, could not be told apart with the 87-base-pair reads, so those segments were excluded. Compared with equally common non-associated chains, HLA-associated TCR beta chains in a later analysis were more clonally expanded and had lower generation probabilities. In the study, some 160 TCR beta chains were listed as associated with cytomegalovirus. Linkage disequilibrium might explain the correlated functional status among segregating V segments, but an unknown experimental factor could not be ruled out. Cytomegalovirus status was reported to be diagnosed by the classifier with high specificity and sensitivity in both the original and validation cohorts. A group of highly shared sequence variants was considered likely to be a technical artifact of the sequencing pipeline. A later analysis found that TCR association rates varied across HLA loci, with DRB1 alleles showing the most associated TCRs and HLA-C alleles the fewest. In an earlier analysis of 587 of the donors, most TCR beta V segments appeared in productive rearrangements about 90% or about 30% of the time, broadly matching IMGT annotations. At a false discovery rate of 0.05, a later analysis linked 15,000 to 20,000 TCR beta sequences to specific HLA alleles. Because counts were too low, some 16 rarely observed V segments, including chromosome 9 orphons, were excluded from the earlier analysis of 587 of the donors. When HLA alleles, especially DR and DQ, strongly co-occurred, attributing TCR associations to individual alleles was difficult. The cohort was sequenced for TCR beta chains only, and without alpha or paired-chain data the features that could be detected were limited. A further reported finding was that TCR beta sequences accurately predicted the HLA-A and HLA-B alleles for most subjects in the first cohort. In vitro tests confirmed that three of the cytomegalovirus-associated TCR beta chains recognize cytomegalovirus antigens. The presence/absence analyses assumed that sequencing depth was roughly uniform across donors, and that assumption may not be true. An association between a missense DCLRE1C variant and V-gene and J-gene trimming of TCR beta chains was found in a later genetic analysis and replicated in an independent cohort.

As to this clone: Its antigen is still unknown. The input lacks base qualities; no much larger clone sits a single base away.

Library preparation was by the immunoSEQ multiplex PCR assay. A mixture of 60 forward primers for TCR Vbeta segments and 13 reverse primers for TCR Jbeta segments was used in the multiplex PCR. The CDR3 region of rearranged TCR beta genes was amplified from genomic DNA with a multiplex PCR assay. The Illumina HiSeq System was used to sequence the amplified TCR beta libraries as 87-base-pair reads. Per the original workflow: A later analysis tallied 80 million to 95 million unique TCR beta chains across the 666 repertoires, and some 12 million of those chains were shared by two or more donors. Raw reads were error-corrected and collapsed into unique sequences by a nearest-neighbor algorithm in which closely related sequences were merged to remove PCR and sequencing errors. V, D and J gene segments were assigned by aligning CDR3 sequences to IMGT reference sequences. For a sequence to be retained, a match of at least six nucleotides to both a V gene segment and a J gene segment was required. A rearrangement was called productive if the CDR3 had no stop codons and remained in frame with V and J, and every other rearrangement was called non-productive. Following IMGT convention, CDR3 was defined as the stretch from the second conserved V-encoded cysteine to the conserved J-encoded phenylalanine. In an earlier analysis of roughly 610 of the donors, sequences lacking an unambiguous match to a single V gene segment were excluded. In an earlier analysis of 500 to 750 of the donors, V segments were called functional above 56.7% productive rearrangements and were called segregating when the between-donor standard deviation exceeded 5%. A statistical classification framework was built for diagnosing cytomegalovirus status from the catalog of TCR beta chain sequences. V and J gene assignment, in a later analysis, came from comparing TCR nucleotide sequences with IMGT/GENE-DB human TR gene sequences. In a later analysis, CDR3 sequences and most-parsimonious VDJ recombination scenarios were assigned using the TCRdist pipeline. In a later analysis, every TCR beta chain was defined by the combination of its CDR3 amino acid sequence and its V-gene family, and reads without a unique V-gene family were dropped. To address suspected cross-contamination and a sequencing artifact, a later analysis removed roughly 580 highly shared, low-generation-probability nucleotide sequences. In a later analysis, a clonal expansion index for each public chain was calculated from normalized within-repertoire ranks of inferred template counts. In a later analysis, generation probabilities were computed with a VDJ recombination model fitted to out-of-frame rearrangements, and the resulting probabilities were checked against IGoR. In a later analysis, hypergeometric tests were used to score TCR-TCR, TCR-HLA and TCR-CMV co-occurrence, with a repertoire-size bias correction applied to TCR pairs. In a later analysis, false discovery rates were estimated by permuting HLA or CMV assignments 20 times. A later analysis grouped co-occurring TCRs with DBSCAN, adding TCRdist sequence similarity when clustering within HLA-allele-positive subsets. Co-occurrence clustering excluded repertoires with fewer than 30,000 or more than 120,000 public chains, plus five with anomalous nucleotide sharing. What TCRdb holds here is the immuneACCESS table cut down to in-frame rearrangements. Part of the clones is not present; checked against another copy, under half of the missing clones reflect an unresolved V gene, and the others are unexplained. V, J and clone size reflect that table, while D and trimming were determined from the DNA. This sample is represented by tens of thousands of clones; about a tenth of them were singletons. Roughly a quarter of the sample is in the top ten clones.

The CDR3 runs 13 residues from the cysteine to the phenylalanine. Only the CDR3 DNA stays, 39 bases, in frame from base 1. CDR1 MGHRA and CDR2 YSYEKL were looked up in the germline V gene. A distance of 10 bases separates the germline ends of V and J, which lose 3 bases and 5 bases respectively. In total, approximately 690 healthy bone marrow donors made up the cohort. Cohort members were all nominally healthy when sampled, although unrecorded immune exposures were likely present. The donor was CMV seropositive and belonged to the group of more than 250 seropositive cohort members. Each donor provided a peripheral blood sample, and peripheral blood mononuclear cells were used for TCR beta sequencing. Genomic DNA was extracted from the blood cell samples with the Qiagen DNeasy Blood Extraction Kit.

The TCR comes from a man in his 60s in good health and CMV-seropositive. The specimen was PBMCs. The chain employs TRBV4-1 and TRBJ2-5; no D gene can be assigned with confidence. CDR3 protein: CASSQVLRETQYF. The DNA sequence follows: TGCGCCAGCAGCCAGGTCTTGAGGGAGACCCAGTACTTC.